The entry that follows covers one T cell receptor beta chain sequence. TCRdb reprocessed the 5' RACE reads via MiXCR and lists one record per CDR3 protein. The sample includes about 500,000 distinct CDR3 sequences, roughly 13% of them seen just once. The entry originates in a study of identical twins. Germline CDR1 reads MNHNS; CDR2 reads SASEGT. With V trimmed by 6 bases and J by 6 bases, 7 bases remained unmatched. The CDR3 has 14 residues. This sample also appeared in a second study, on yellow fever vaccine responses in identical twins.

This chain connects TRBV6-1 to TRBJ1-4; TRBD1 matches at 7 bases. The sample taken for sequencing was CD4+ T cells sorted from blood. The receptor was derived from a woman aged 18-30 years in good health. CDR3 bases: TGTGCCAGCAGCCTCGGAGGGGGCTATGAAAAACTGTTTTTT. This gives the protein CASSLGGGYEKLFF.